This passage covers 10 T cell receptor beta chains from one sample sequenced in a study of CXCR3-negative and CXCR3-positive naive CD8 T cells. cDNA libraries for TRB were generated by 5' RACE incorporating UMI labels. From its re-call of the 5' RACE reads, TCRdb lists each CDR3 protein once, without DNA. Here the sample table reports some 130,000 distinct CDR3 sequences. The sample consisted of naive CXCR3- CD8+ T cells from blood. Subset meaning: CD45RO-CCR7+CD27+CD95- naive CD8+ T cells lacking CXCR3 (TNR3-). The receptors here all came from a human donor in good health. Some clones in this sample may be carry-over from other donors' samples.

The chain recombines TRBV7-9 with TRBJ1-2; the TCRdb D gene call, TRBD1, has no DNA to confirm it. Per germline, CDR1 SEHNR and CDR2 FQNEAQ (reference sequence). This CDR3 comprises 15 residues. The CDR3 sequence: CASSLEYAGRYGYTF.

The chain carries TRBV12-3 or TRBV12-4 and TRBJ2-7; TCRdb lists TRBD1, though no DNA is available to test this call. The CDR3 is made up of 13 amino acids. The CDR3 sequence is CASRPDTTYEQYF.

CDR3 region: CSVGQSYEQYF. The J gene is TRBJ2-7, the V gene TRBV29-1; lacking DNA, the TRBD1 call made by TCRdb goes unchecked. There are 11 residues in the CDR3. The V gene's germline CDR1 is SQVTM and CDR2 ANQGSEA.

CDR3: CASIGQGASYNEQFF. V gene TRBV19 combines with J gene TRBJ2-1; as DNA is missing, the TRBD1 call by TCRdb cannot be tested. The CDR3 is 15 amino acids. CDR1 LNHDA and CDR2 SQIVND come from the germline V gene (reference sequence).

J is TRBJ1-2 and V is TRBV7-9; TCRdb calls TRBD1, which cannot be checked without DNA. The CDR3 has 14 residues. The V gene's germline CDR1 is SEHNR and CDR2 FQNEAQ (reference sequence). The CDR3: CGSSTIQGNYGYTF.

The rearrangement links TRBV12-3 or TRBV12-4 to TRBJ2-7; TCRdb designates TRBD1, a call that cannot be tested without DNA. This CDR3 is 13 amino acids long. This CDR3 is CASSPGQDYEQYF.

The V gene is TRBV6-5, the J gene TRBJ2-7; the TCRdb call, TRBD1, lacks DNA for checking. This CDR3 contains 15 residues. Germline loops: CDR1 MNHEY, CDR2 SVGAGI. The CDR3 loop reads CASSQPTGLLGEQYF.

This chain uses TRBV7-8 with TRBJ2-7; the TCRdb call, TRBD1, lacks DNA for checking. From germline, CDR1 is SGHVS and CDR2 FQNEAQ. CDR3 size: 14 residues. The CDR3 loop is CASSRGDRGYEQYF.

The J gene is TRBJ1-3, the V gene TRBV9; TCRdb picks TRBD1, but there is no DNA to check that call. The CDR3 spans 20 residues. Germline lookup yields CDR1 SGDLS and CDR2 YYNGEE. Here the CDR3 reads CASSGSTSRGQGASGNTIYF.

The chain recombines TRBV2 with TRBJ2-7. The CDR3 runs to 12 residues. Looked up from germline, CDR1 is SNHLY and CDR2 is FYNNEI. The CDR3 reads CASSDRSYEQYF.